These 32 T cell receptor beta chains came from one sample sequenced in a study of blood T cells in healthy people across ages (dated by TCRdb to 2014 to 2015). The library was produced with 5' RACE. The run used an Illumina HiSeq 2500. A second PCR of roughly 6 to 11 cycles was performed with a sample-barcoded 5' primer and a J-beta primer mix. Through fastp at Q25 and MiXCR, TCRdb rebuilt clones from the public reads, retaining in-frame beta chains. Merged by CDR3 protein, the rows form single entries marked with the most common genes and DNA. Present in this sample are some 700,000 distinct CDR3 sequences, 40% to 45% of which were seen just once. The ten largest clones add up to around a fifth of the sample. The sample taken for sequencing was blood. These receptors originate from a woman aged 55-70 years in good health.

This clonotype was detected a few times. This chain joins TRBV5-1 and TRBJ2-3; no definite D call. V lost 1 base, J lost 6 bases, and 6 bases lay in between. The CDR3 spans 12 residues. Germline V gene lookup returns CDR1 SGHRS and CDR2 YFSETQ. CDR3 amino acids: CASSLFLDTQYF. DNA for the CDR3: TGCGCCAGCAGCTTGTTCTTGGATACGCAGTATTTT.

This rearrangement joins TRBV29-1 to TRBJ2-1, with D tentatively TRBD1 or TRBD2 (6 bases each). From germline, CDR1 is SQVTM and CDR2 ANQGSEA. Deletions cut 4 bases from V and 8 bases from J, with 18 bases between. The CDR3 consists of 14 residues. Here the CDR3 reads CSVGYIGGKDEQFF. In DNA, the CDR3 is TGCAGCGTTGGTTATATAGGGGGGAAAGATGAGCAGTTCTTC.

This sequence joins TRBV7-8 and TRBJ2-4, with 7 bases identical to TRBD1. The J call may be faulty, since TRBJ2-7 better matches the DNA end. Germline V gene lookup returns CDR1 SGHVS and CDR2 FQNEAQ. This CDR3 has 17 amino acids. CDR3 sequence: CASRTLGRDRVAAEQYF. CDR3 DNA sequence: TGTGCCAGCAGGACCCTGGGTCGCGACAGGGTGGCGGCCGAGCAGTACTTC.

The J gene is TRBJ2-7, the V gene TRBV29-1, with D tentatively TRBD1 (5 bases). The CDR3 loop spans 13 amino acids. The V end lost 4 bases, the J end lost 0 bases, and 10 bases lay between the germline ends. CDR1 SQVTM and CDR2 ANQGSEA come from the germline V gene. The CDR3 sequence is CSVGTGHSYEQYF. The CDR3, as DNA: TGCAGCGTTGGTACAGGACACTCCTACGAGCAGTACTTC.

This clonotype came up a few times. V and J are TRBV6-4 and TRBJ1-5; 7 nucleotides align to TRBD1. The V and J ends lost 9 bases and 4 bases, in that order; junction bases with no gene match: 18. The CDR3 has 17 amino acids. CDR1 and CDR2 from the germline V gene are MRHNA and SNTAGT. CDR3 nucleotides: TGTGCCAGGCCCCCCCCCAGACAGGGTAAGGGGAATCAGCCCCAGCATTTT. Its translation: CARPPPRQGKGNQPQHF.

The CDR3 region has the DNA TGTGCCAGCAGTTATATGGGGACAGGGTTCGGCGAGCAGTACTTC. Its protein is CASSYMGTGFGEQYF. The chain recombines TRBV27 with TRBJ2-7, with 9 bases that match TRBD1. The CDR3 extends over 15 amino acids. Germline CDR1 reads MNHEY; CDR2 reads SMNVEV (reference sequence). The J segment lost 6 bases and the V segment lost 4 bases, leaving 10 bases of the junction unmatched.

Concerning this clonotype: A read error may explain this, as a much larger clone is one base away. The chain uses TRBV29-1 and TRBJ2-1; perhaps TRBD2 as D (6 bases). The V end was cut by 7 bases, the J end by 1 base, with 14 bases between. The CDR3 has 14 amino acids. Germline V gives CDR1 SQVTM, CDR2 ANQGSEA. The CDR3, as DNA: TGCAGCGATCTGGCAGGGACTTCCTACAATGAGCAGTTCTTC. Translation: CSDLAGTSYNEQFF.

V and J are TRBV7-2 and TRBJ2-2, with D hard to call. The CDR3 sequence is 13 residues long. Germline CDR1 reads SGHTA; CDR2 reads FQGNSA. V lost 4 bases, J lost 6 bases, and 9 bases lay in between. CDR3: CASSSLLPGELFF. Here the CDR3 DNA reads TGTGCCAGCAGCTCCCTCTTACCCGGGGAGCTGTTTTTT.

The chain employs TRBV14 and TRBJ2-1; the match to TRBD1 covers 8 bases. Unmatched junction bases numbered 12, after V lost 4 bases and J lost 7 bases. This CDR3 has 16 amino acids. The V gene's germline CDR1 is SGHDN and CDR2 FVKESK. CDR3 protein: CASSPGQVPRKNEQFF. In nucleotides, the CDR3 is TGTGCCAGCAGCCCGGGACAGGTCCCGCGAAAAAATGAGCAGTTCTTC. The full variable domain, completed using reference TRBV14 and TRBJ2-1, is EAGVTQFPSHSVIEKGQTVTLRCDPISGHDNLYWYRRVMGKEIKFLLHFVKESKQDESGMPNNRFLAERTGGTYSTLKVQPAELEDSGVYFCASSPGQVPRKNEQFFGPGTRLTVL.

This clonotype was observed a few times. The CDR3 spells CASRWTGGRDTQYF. DNA for the CDR3: TGCGCCAGCAGGTGGACAGGAGGAAGGGATACGCAGTATTTT. This chain connects TRBV5-1 to TRBJ2-3, with 7 bases identical to TRBD1. The CDR3 consists of 14 residues. Germline CDR1 reads SGHRS; CDR2 reads YFSETQ. With 5 bases clipped from V and 6 bases from J, the junction kept 9 bases outside the gene matches.

The table lists this clonotype with a few counts. The chain recombines TRBV6-6 with TRBJ1-2; TRBD1 might be the D (6 bases). CDR1 is MNHNY, CDR2 SVGAGI, per germline (reference sequence). Trimming removed 0 bases at V and 6 bases at J, with 8 bases between. The CDR3 runs 13 residues. This chain's CDR3 is CASSYSDSHGYTF. CDR3 sequence (DNA): TGTGCCAGCAGTTACTCGGACAGTCATGGCTACACCTTC.

This clonotype was counted a few times. The CDR3 nucleotides read TGCAGTGCTAGAGATCGAGTAGGGTGGGAGACCCAGTACTTC. It translates to CSARDRVGWETQYF. This chain links TRBV20-1 with TRBJ2-5; no definite D call. This CDR3 is 14 amino acids long. Deletions cut 0 bases from V and 5 bases from J, with 13 bases between. Germline CDR1 and CDR2: DFQATT and SNEGSKA (reference sequence).

Concerning this clonotype: This could be a read error, since a much larger clone is one nucleotide away. The chain combines TRBV10-3 with TRBJ2-1; TRBD2 might be the D (5 bases). V lost 4 bases and J lost 6, with 10 bases in between. This CDR3 is built from 13 residues. Germline assignment: CDR1 ENHRY and CDR2 SYGVKD. The CDR3 region is CAISGGQFNEQFF. CDR3 DNA sequence: TGTGCCATCAGTGGAGGGCAATTCAATGAGCAGTTCTTC.

The chain links TRBV11-2 to TRBJ2-3; D perhaps matches TRBD2 (6 bases). The V gene lost 3 bases and the J gene lost 12 bases, with 16 bases spanning the gap. The CDR3 is made up of 13 amino acids. Germline V CDR1 and CDR2: SGHAT, FQNNGV. The CDR3 region is CASSFPGAGSQYF. The CDR3 DNA sequence: TGTGCCAGCAGCTTCCCCGGGGCGGGGTCTCAGTATTTT.

Note on this clonotype: The germline gene is not matched at one end of the junction; a read error may be the cause. The chain recombines TRBV5-1 with TRBJ1-1; 7 positions agree with TRBD1. CDR1 is SGHRS and CDR2 is YFSETQ in the germline V gene. CDR3 length: 14 amino acids. CDR3 sequence reads: CASTLVGGGTEAFF. Written as DNA, the CDR3 is TGCGCCAGCACCTTGGTAGGGGGCGGGACTGAAGCTTTCTTT.

This clonotype came up a few times. The gene calls are TRBV20-1 and TRBJ1-1, with a tentative D call TRBD1 (5 bases). CDR1 and CDR2 (germline): DFQATT, SNEGSKA (reference sequence). V was cut by 6 bases and J by 4 bases, with 21 bases left in between. The CDR3 loop spans 15 amino acids. The CDR3 DNA reads TGCAGTGCCCCCGTGGAGGGGTTAGGGGTCACTGAAGCTTTCTTT. Translating gives CSAPVEGLGVTEAFF.

This clonotype was observed a single time. The V and J genes are TRBV7-8 and TRBJ2-2, with a weak D call TRBD1 (6 bases). The CDR3 loop spans 16 amino acids. Germline lookup yields CDR1 SGHVS and CDR2 FQNEAQ. Trimming took 2 bases from V and 1 from J, leaving 11 bases between them. CDR3 sequence reads: CASSLQARGNTGELFF. DNA of the CDR3: TGTGCCAGCAGCTTACAAGCCAGGGGGAACACCGGGGAGCTGTTTTTT.

This clonotype was observed a handful of times. CDR3 protein: CASSLDAGQGREQYF. The CDR3 bases are TGTGCCAGCAGCTTAGATGCCGGACAGGGGCGCGAGCAGTACTTC. The rearrangement links TRBV7-6 to TRBJ2-5; 9 bases align to TRBD1. The J call may be mistaken, given a closer DNA end match to TRBJ2-7. Germline V gene lookup returns CDR1 SGHVS and CDR2 FNYEAQ. The CDR3 has 15 residues.

The V gene is TRBV28, the J gene TRBJ2-1; maybe TRBD2 (5 bases). The CDR3 is 16 amino acids. The germline V gene has CDR1 MDHEN and CDR2 SYDVKM. V lost 4 bases to trimming and J lost 13 bases, with 26 bases between them. CDR3 loop: CASSSTSAGSQEAQFF. CDR3 DNA: TGTGCCAGCAGTTCTACTAGTGCCGGATCTCAAGAGGCCCAGTTCTTC.

The chain employs TRBV27 and TRBJ2-3; TRBD1 matches at 7 bases. This CDR3 is built from 15 residues. Looked up from germline, CDR1 is MNHEY and CDR2 is SMNVEV (reference sequence). V gave up 6 bases and J gave up 4 bases; unmatched junction bases: 10. The chain's CDR3 is CASSRRQGPSDTQYF. The CDR3 DNA is TGTGCCAGCAGCCGGAGACAGGGCCCTTCAGATACGCAGTATTTT.

A single count supports this clonotype. The rearrangement joins TRBV7-9 to TRBJ2-2; TRBD1 matches 7 bases. The V gene's germline CDR1 is SEHNR and CDR2 FQNEAQ (reference sequence). CDR3 size: 16 residues. J lost 1 base, V lost 5 bases, and 7 bases had no gene match. CDR3 region: CASSPIGQENTGELFF. For the CDR3, the DNA is TGTGCCAGCAGCCCGATAGGACAGGAGAACACCGGGGAGCTGTTTTTT.

The CDR3 protein is CASSPGLEISAAFF. CDR3 in DNA: TGTGCCAGCAGCCCCGGCCTGGAGATATCCGCAGCTTTCTTT. The chain links TRBV7-2 to TRBJ1-1; D call uncertain. Trimming pared 5 bases from V and 10 bases from J, leaving 20 bases between. Germline V lookup: CDR1 SGHTA, CDR2 FQGNSA. The CDR3 is made up of 14 amino acids. Full variable domain (outside the CDR3, taken from reference TRBV7-2 and TRBJ1-1): GAGVSQSPSNKVTEKGKDVELRCDPISGHTALYWYRQSLGQGLEFLIYFQGNSAPDKSGLPSDRFSAERTGGSVSTLTIQRTQQEDSAVYLCASSPGLEISAAFFGQGTRLTVV.

In its sample, this clonotype was seen a few times. The genes are TRBV6-2 or TRBV6-3 and TRBJ1-4, with 9 bases lining up with TRBD1. The V segment lost 8 bases and the J segment 11 bases; nucleotides outside the gene matches: 12. This CDR3 spans 14 amino acids. The germline gives CDR1 MNHEY, CDR2 SVGEGT. The CDR3 DNA is TGTGCCAGCGGACCGGGACAGGGTTTAGACAAACTGTTTTTT. Translated: CASGPGQGLDKLFF.

The genes are TRBV27 and TRBJ2-5; D perhaps matches TRBD2 (6 bases). Trimming pared 4 bases from V and 7 bases from J, leaving 13 bases between. The CDR3 covers 13 residues. From germline, CDR1 is MNHEY and CDR2 SMNVEV (reference sequence). CDR3 bases: TGTGCCAGCAGTTGGATAGCGGAGGGGACCCAGTACTTC. It yields the protein CASSWIAEGTQYF.

The chain recombines TRBV7-2 with TRBJ1-2, with 9 bases fitting TRBD1. CDR3 length: 16 amino acids. In germline, CDR1 is SGHTA, CDR2 FQGNSA. Trimming cost V 5 bases and J 5 bases; bases outside gene matches: 12. The CDR3 here is CASSRWSLGQGYGYTF. CDR3 DNA sequence: TGTGCCAGCAGCCGATGGTCCCTGGGACAGGGATATGGCTACACCTTC.

The chain employs TRBV7-2 and TRBJ2-1; 7 bases line up with TRBD2. This CDR3 region has 14 residues. With V trimmed by 5 bases and J by 13 bases, 14 bases remained unmatched. From germline, CDR1 is SGHTA and CDR2 FQGNSA. CDR3 region: CASSNGLVRETQFF. The CDR3 bases are TGTGCCAGCAGCAACGGACTAGTGAGAGAGACCCAGTTCTTC.

The rearrangement joins TRBV27 to TRBJ2-7; D is uncertain. Looked up from germline, CDR1 is MNHEY and CDR2 is SMNVEV (reference sequence). Deletions cut 3 bases from V and 2 bases from J, with 8 bases between. CDR3 length: 13 amino acids. CDR3 sequence (DNA): TGTGCCAGCAGTTTGACTCCCCCCTACGAGCAGTACTTC. Translating gives CASSLTPPYEQYF.

The rearrangement links TRBV20-1 to TRBJ1-1, with 8 bases lining up with TRBD1. There are 15 residues in the CDR3. Germline-derived CDR1 and CDR2 are DFQATT and SNEGSKA (reference sequence). The ends lost 1 base at V and 0 bases at J; junction bases unmatched: 4. The CDR3 loop is CSARVQGEVNTEAFF. Written as DNA, the CDR3 is TGCAGTGCTAGAGTACAGGGGGAAGTGAACACTGAAGCTTTCTTT.

The chain couples TRBV7-8 to TRBJ2-2, with D unresolved. The CDR3 contains 13 residues. The V and J ends lost 5 bases and 3 bases respectively, with 7 bases between them. CDR1 and CDR2 from the germline V gene are SGHVS and FQNEAQ. The CDR3 loop reads CASSTQDTGELFF. The CDR3 region has the DNA TGTGCCAGCAGCACCCAAGACACCGGGGAGCTGTTTTTT.

The V gene is TRBV7-2, the J gene TRBJ1-2; possibly TRBD1 for D (5 bases). From germline, CDR1 is SGHTA and CDR2 FQGNSA. This CDR3 spans 14 amino acids. V was cut by 2 bases and J by 4 bases, with 11 bases left in between. CDR3 bases: TGTGCCAGCAGCTTAAGTGAACAGGTCTATGGCTACACCTTC. It encodes CASSLSEQVYGYTF.

The chain joins TRBV12-3 or TRBV12-4 to TRBJ1-4, with D perhaps TRBD1 (6 bases). V shed 2 bases and J shed 2 bases, with 21 bases lying between them. This CDR3 is 19 amino acids long. The CDR3 region has the DNA TGTGCCAGCAGTTTAAGGTCCGGGACAACGAGTAGTACTAATGAAAAACTGTTTTTT. Translating gives CASSLRSGTTSSTNEKLFF.

This clonotype was seen a handful of times. The chain uses TRBV27 and TRBJ2-1; 11 nucleotides agree with TRBD1. The CDR3 runs to 16 residues. Germline V gene lookup returns CDR1 MNHEY and CDR2 SMNVEV (reference sequence). The V gene end was trimmed by 8 bases and the J gene end by 9 bases; junction bases not matched to a gene: 15. The CDR3 region is CASHVRGDRGEGEQFF. The CDR3 nucleotides are TGTGCCAGCCACGTCCGCGGGGACAGGGGGGAAGGTGAGCAGTTCTTC.